A single sample gave rise to the 7 T cell receptor beta chains below, sequenced in a study of early T cells in non-severe SARS-CoV-2 infection. TCRdb analysed the 5' RACE reads with MiXCR anew, one entry per CDR3 protein. The table has 55,000 to 85,000 distinct CDR3 sequences, 9% to 10% seen once. The sample consisted of whole blood, taken at baseline. The receptors shown here come from an adult who was a healthcare worker with PCR-confirmed SARS-CoV-2 infection or an uninfected control (not recorded which).

The rearrangement joins TRBV20-1 to TRBJ2-3; TRBD2 aligns across 11 bases. The CDR3 has 15 amino acids. Germline CDR1 reads DFQATT; CDR2 reads SNEGSKA (reference sequence). The ends lost 3 bases at V and 6 bases at J; junction bases unmatched: 8. The CDR3 reads CSASKLAGESDTQYF. In DNA, the CDR3 is TGCAGTGCTAGTAAACTAGCGGGAGAATCCGATACGCAGTATTTT.

Only one count was recorded for this clonotype. CDR3 sequence (DNA): TGTGCCAGCACCAAAGGGGGAGCCCGATTTTCAGAGACCCAGTACTTC. It is translated as CASTKGGARFSETQYF. This chain links TRBV7-9 with TRBJ2-5; D perhaps matches TRBD1 (6 bases). The CDR3 has 16 residues. From germline, CDR1 is SEHNR and CDR2 FQNEAQ (reference sequence). Trimming shortened V by 7 bases and J by 4 bases, and 22 bases separated the two germline ends.

This clonotype came up many times. The rearrangement links TRBV11-2 to TRBJ2-7; D gene uncertain. Germline CDR1 and CDR2: SGHAT and FQNNGV. CDR3 length equals 13 residues. Trimming pared 4 bases from V and 3 bases from J, leaving 10 bases between. Here the CDR3 reads CASSSNLGYEQYF. Here the CDR3 DNA reads TGTGCCAGCAGCTCGAATCTAGGCTACGAGCAGTACTTC.

The rearrangement joins TRBV12-3 or TRBV12-4 to TRBJ1-1, with TRBD1 matching over 8 bases. The length of the CDR3 is 16 residues. Germline trimming cut 4 bases from V and 1 base from J; bases unmatched to any gene: 8. The CDR3 here is CASSYGDRPWNTEAFF. CDR3 bases: TGTGCCAGCAGTTACGGGGACAGGCCCTGGAACACTGAAGCTTTCTTT.

V usage is TRBV11-2 and J usage is TRBJ1-1, with D possibly being TRBD1 (5 bases). The CDR3 spans 14 residues. Germline CDR1 reads SGHAT; CDR2 reads FQNNGV. V was clipped by 6 bases and J by 10 bases, with 21 bases between them. For the CDR3, the DNA is TGTGCCAGCAGATCACCCCCAGGGTACGTAGGAGCTTTCTTT. It yields the protein CASRSPPGYVGAFF.

The table lists this clonotype with many counts. The CDR3 spells CASKLGGKAHTIYF. The CDR3, as DNA: TGTGCCAGCAAGTTGGGGGGAAAGGCGCACACCATATATTTT. The chain has TRBV12-3 or TRBV12-4 and TRBJ1-3, with a possible D match to TRBD1 (5 bases). The length of the CDR3 is 14 residues. Trimming pared 7 bases from V and 8 bases from J, leaving 18 bases between.

At least ten counts were recorded for this clonotype. The chain is built from TRBV28 and TRBJ1-6, with D possibly TRBD1 on 6 matching bases. Trimming pared 7 bases from V and 3 bases from J, leaving 22 bases between. CDR1 is MDHEN and CDR2 is SYDVKM in the germline V gene. The CDR3 is made up of 18 amino acids. The CDR3 sequence is CASILRSGGPGYNSPLHF. In DNA, the CDR3 is TGTGCCAGCATCCTGAGGAGTGGGGGGCCCGGCTATAATTCACCCCTCCACTTT.